One sample yielded the 25 T cell receptor beta chains listed below, sequenced in a study of cytomegalovirus exposure and HLA in healthy donors. Both 60 Vbeta primers and 13 Jbeta primers went into the PCR. The table came from immunoSEQ multiplex PCR; TCRdb's copy has only in-frame clones and leaves some out. This table lists 60,000 to 75,000 clones. The material sequenced was PBMCs. All receptors come from a female donor in good health and CMV-seropositive.

CDR3 sequence (DNA): TGTGCCAGCAGCCCCAACCAGTTCCGAGATACGCAGTATTTT. Residues: CASSPNQFRDTQYF. The chain recombines TRBV11-3 with TRBJ2-3; D unresolved. Looked up from germline, CDR1 is SGHNT and CDR2 is YENEEA. This CDR3 comprises 14 residues. Between the trimmed V and J ends, which lost 5 bases and 5 bases, there was a span of 14 bases.

DNA for the CDR3: TGCGCCAGCAGCTACCGGGACACAAAAAACATTCAGTACTTC. It specifies CASSYRDTKNIQYF. The chain employs TRBV5-1 and TRBJ2-4; a weak D match, TRBD1 (6 bases). Germline CDR1 and CDR2: SGHRS and YFSETQ. With 3 bases removed from V and 4 bases from J, the gap between germline ends came to 11 bases. This CDR3 is built from 14 residues. The variable domain in full, with the rest retrieved from reference TRBV5-1 and TRBJ2-4, is KAGVTQTPRYLIKTRGQQVTLSCSPISGHRSVSWYQQTPGQGLQFLFEYFSETQRNKGNFPGRFSGRQFSNSRSEMNVSTLELGDSALYLCASSYRDTKNIQYFGAGTRLSVL.

The chain carries TRBV18 and TRBJ1-5, with D perhaps TRBD1 (6 bases). Germline V gene lookup returns CDR1 KGHSH and CDR2 LQKENI. The CDR3 loop spans 15 amino acids. Trimming removed 2 bases from V and 1 base from J, with 9 bases in between. CDR3 sequence: CASSPSRGSNQPQHF. The CDR3 DNA is TGTGCCAGCTCACCATCAAGGGGGAGCAATCAGCCCCAGCATTTT.

The chain links TRBV29-1 to TRBJ2-2, with D possibly TRBD2 on 5 matching bases. V was cut by 7 bases and J by 4 bases, with 16 bases left in between. The CDR3 consists of 14 residues. Germline CDR1 SQVTM, CDR2 ANQGSEA. This chain's CDR3 is CSASERVGTGELFF. The CDR3 DNA reads as TGCAGCGCATCGGAGAGGGTAGGCACCGGGGAGCTGTTTTTT.

The V and J genes are TRBV9 and TRBJ1-1; D may be TRBD1 (5 bases). Trimming removed 4 bases at V and 1 base at J, with 11 bases between. The CDR3 extends over 14 amino acids. Germline CDR1 SGDLS, CDR2 YYNGEE. For the CDR3, the DNA is TGTGCCAGCAGCTCCCAGACAGCGAACACTGAAGCTTTCTTT. As protein: CASSSQTANTEAFF.

The V and J genes are TRBV5-6 and TRBJ1-3, with D perhaps matching TRBD1 (5 bases). The CDR3 spans 15 residues. Trimming shortened V by 3 bases and J by 1 base, and 11 bases separated the two germline ends. Germline values: CDR1 SGHDT, CDR2 YYEEEE. CDR3 bases: TGTGCCAGCAGCTCTCTGGGGGGATCTGGAAACACCATATATTTT. Amino acids: CASSSLGGSGNTIYF.

The V and J genes are TRBV19 and TRBJ2-5; 9 bases align to TRBD1. The V gene end was trimmed by 5 bases and the J gene end by 4 bases; junction bases not matched to a gene: 5. This CDR3 is built from 14 residues. From germline, CDR1 is LNHDA and CDR2 SQIVND (reference sequence). In DNA, the CDR3 is TGTGCCAGTAGTTTCCAGACAGGGGGAGAGACCCAGTACTTC. Translated: CASSFQTGGETQYF.

The rearrangement joins TRBV7-2 to TRBJ1-6, with D hard to call. This CDR3 comprises 15 residues. With 1 base removed from V and 4 bases from J, the gap between germline ends came to 8 bases. Per germline, CDR1 SGHTA and CDR2 FQGNSA. The CDR3 spells CASSLDRLYNSPLHF. The DNA of the CDR3 is TGTGCCAGCAGCTTAGACCGACTGTATAATTCACCCCTCCACTTT.

The V gene is TRBV5-1, the J gene TRBJ1-6; tentative D call: TRBD1 (6 bases). V was shortened by 1 base and J by 10 bases, with 15 bases between the two germline ends. The germline CDR1 and CDR2 sequences are SGHRS and YFSETQ. This CDR3 has 15 residues. The CDR3 sequence is CASSLLGQPGSPLHF. The CDR3, as DNA: TGCGCCAGCAGCTTGCTCGGACAGCCGGGGTCACCCCTCCACTTT.

The rearrangement links TRBV2 to TRBJ2-3; TRBD2 matches 11 bases. Germline V gene sequence: CDR1 SNHLY, CDR2 FYNNEI. There are 15 residues in the CDR3. V gave up 8 bases and J gave up 3 bases; unmatched junction bases: 7. The CDR3 bases are TGTGCCAGCCGCCCGACTAGCGGGACTACAGATACGCAGTATTTT. This gives the protein CASRPTSGTTDTQYF.

The CDR3 sequence is CASSLVGRGSSGANVLTF. The CDR3 DNA sequence: TGTGCCAGCAGCTTAGTCGGCAGGGGAAGCTCTGGGGCCAACGTCCTGACTTTC. The chain uses TRBV7-9 and TRBJ2-6; maybe TRBD1 (6 bases). Deletions cut 1 base from V and 0 bases from J, with 13 bases between. Germline assignment: CDR1 SEHNR and CDR2 FQNEAQ (reference sequence). This CDR3 region has 18 residues.

The chain uses TRBV18 and TRBJ2-1; TRBD2 agrees at 13 bases. Germline V CDR1 and CDR2: KGHSH, LQKENI. This CDR3 has 16 residues. After removal of 3 bases from V and 7 bases from J, the junction contained 6 bases not matched to a gene. The CDR3 spells CASSPPGLAGLNEQFF. The CDR3 bases are TGTGCCAGCTCACCGCCGGGACTAGCGGGACTGAATGAGCAGTTCTTC.

V gene TRBV12-2 combines with J gene TRBJ2-5; no check of the table's D call, TRBD1, against the DNA was made. TRBV12-2 counts as a pseudogene. The CDR3 has 14 residues. For the CDR3, the DNA is TGTGCAAGTCGCTTCAAATACAGGGGAGAGACCCAGTACTTC. This codes for CASRFKYRGETQYF.

The V call is TRBV11-2, the J call TRBJ1-1; the D gene is possibly TRBD1 (5 bases). This CDR3 contains 17 residues. The germline V gene has CDR1 SGHAT and CDR2 FQNNGV. The V and J ends lost 0 bases and 3 bases respectively, with 17 bases between them. CDR3 loop: CASSLDQGRLSDTEAFF. The CDR3 bases are TGTGCCAGCAGCTTAGATCAGGGCAGGCTATCGGACACTGAAGCTTTCTTT.

The chain uses TRBV7-9 and TRBJ2-5; tentatively, D is TRBD2 (7 bases). The CDR3 runs to 17 residues. V was cut by 5 bases and J by 2 bases, with 21 bases left in between. The germline V gene encodes CDR1 SEHNR and CDR2 FQNEAQ (reference sequence). DNA for the CDR3: TGTGCCAGCAGCCCAATGGGGGGGGCTTACGATCAAGAGACCCAGTACTTC. Translation: CASSPMGGAYDQETQYF.

The J gene is TRBJ2-7, the V gene TRBV28, with TRBD1 matching over 7 bases. The trim removed 8 bases at V and 7 bases at J, leaving 17 bases unmatched. Germline V gene data show CDR1 as MDHEN and CDR2 as SYDVKM. The CDR3 has 15 amino acids. The CDR3 DNA reads TGTGCCAGCGCCCCCCCGGGGACAGTTTATGTGGAGCAGTACTTC. Its translation: CASAPPGTVYVEQYF.

The chain joins TRBV6-5 to TRBJ2-1; D might be TRBD1 (5 bases). CDR1 is MNHEY, CDR2 SVGAGI, per germline. The CDR3 totals 14 residues. V lost 6 bases to trimming and J lost 2 bases, with 11 bases between them. The CDR3 DNA sequence: TGTGCCAGCAGCCGACAGATTGCCTACAATGAGCAGTTCTTC. It encodes CASSRQIAYNEQFF.

V is TRBV5-1 and J is TRBJ2-7; 9 bases map to TRBD2. The CDR3 runs 17 residues. With 1 base clipped from V and 4 bases from J, the junction kept 12 bases outside the gene matches. Germline loops: CDR1 SGHRS, CDR2 YFSETQ. The CDR3 sequence is CASSLSSRREGLYEQYF. The CDR3 nucleotides read TGCGCCAGCAGCTTGAGTTCGAGGCGGGAGGGCCTATACGAGCAGTACTTC.

The chain employs TRBV6-6 and TRBJ1-1; D call uncertain. Trimming took 0 bases from V and 0 from J, leaving 5 bases between them. Germline loops: CDR1 MNHNY, CDR2 SVGAGI (reference sequence). The CDR3 sequence is 14 residues long. CDR3 DNA: TGTGCCAGCAGTTACTCCAACATGAACACTGAAGCTTTCTTT. This gives the protein CASSYSNMNTEAFF.

The rearrangement links TRBV18 to TRBJ2-7, with D tentatively TRBD1 (6 bases). Per the germline V gene, CDR1 is KGHSH and CDR2 is LQKENI. The CDR3 has 12 residues. V was pared by 3 bases and J by 7 bases, with 10 bases between. CDR3 sequence (DNA): TGTGCCAGCTCACCGGCAGGGGAAGAGCAGTACTTC. It translates to CASSPAGEEQYF.

The V call is TRBV5-4, the J call TRBJ2-7; 15 bases map to TRBD2. The V gene's germline CDR1 is SGHNT and CDR2 YYREEE (reference sequence). The CDR3 covers 20 residues. With V trimmed by 4 bases and J by 4 bases, 18 bases remained unmatched. The CDR3 DNA reads as TGTGCCAGCAGCCCGGGACAGGGTAGGGGGACTAGCGGGAGGCGGTACGAGCAGTACTTC. Encoded protein: CASSPGQGRGTSGRRYEQYF.

The chain has TRBV18 and TRBJ1-4; TRBD1 agrees at 8 bases. Trimming at V came to 2 bases and at J to 4 bases, leaving 6 bases not matched to a gene. In germline, CDR1 is KGHSH, CDR2 LQKENI. The CDR3 sequence is 16 residues long. This chain's CDR3 is CASSPRDRPLNEKLFF. The CDR3 bases are TGTGCCAGCTCACCAAGGGACAGGCCCCTTAATGAAAAACTGTTTTTT.

The chain has TRBV28 and TRBJ2-7, with unresolved D. Per germline, CDR1 MDHEN and CDR2 SYDVKM. The CDR3 runs to 13 residues. The V end lost 3 bases, the J end lost 2 bases, and 8 bases lay between the germline ends. CDR3 sequence reads: CASSLGYPYEQYF. In DNA, the CDR3 is TGTGCCAGCAGTTTGGGCTACCCCTACGAGCAGTACTTC.

The chain has TRBV27 and TRBJ2-7; D might be TRBD1 (6 bases). Trimming took off 6 bases at V and 2 bases at J, with 17 bases between the two ends. The CDR3 consists of 15 residues. From germline, CDR1 is MNHEY and CDR2 SMNVEV (reference sequence). The CDR3 DNA sequence: TGTGCCAGCAGCCCCCGGGACACGCAAACCTACGAGCAGTACTTC. It specifies CASSPRDTQTYEQYF.

V gene TRBV11-3 combines with J gene TRBJ2-7, with 7 positions matching TRBD2. Germline-derived CDR1 and CDR2 are SGHNT and YENEEA. Trimming removed 8 bases from V and 3 bases from J; junction bases left unmatched: 1. The CDR3 is 11 residues long. CDR3 sequence (DNA): TGTGCCAGCGGGGGGGGCTACGAGCAGTACTTC. Its protein is CASGGGYEQYF.